These T cell receptor beta chains were read from a single sample in a study of T cell repertoires in cytomegalovirus infection. These receptors' antigens are unknown. TCRdb reprocessed the reads with MiXCR, giving one entry per CDR3 protein. The sample lists 650,000 to 850,000 distinct CDR3 sequences, 25% to 35% occurring once. Source: cultured CD8+ T cells from PBMCs, taken from culture after CMV antigen stimulation. The receptors shown here come from a human donor in good health (CMV status not recorded). Some clones in this sample may be carry-over from other donors' samples. Both conserved end residues are part of each CDR3. A D gene is named only where the DNA matches it firmly. The listing skips clone size in some rows; elsewhere it reads once, few, many or a size class.

- TRBJ1-2 - TRBV10-3 CAISRTEDYGYTF TGTGCCATCAGTCGGACGGAGGACTATGGCTACACCTTC
- TRBJ2-1 - TRBV7-9 CASTKARGDEQFF TGTGCCAGCACCAAAGCAAGGGGTGATGAGCAGTTCTTC
TRBD1 TRBJ2-2 few TRBV27 CASSSGGATGELFF TGTGCCAGCAGTTCAGGGGGCGCGACCGGGGAGCTGTTTTTT
- TRBJ2-7 - TRBV2 CASSPPTGSVSYEQYF TGTGCCAGCAGCCCCCCAACGGGGAGCGTATCCTACGAGCAGTACTTC
- TRBJ2-7 few TRBV6-2/TRBV6-3 CASSKRINEQYF TGTGCCAGCAGTAAGAGGATCAACGAGCAGTACTTC
- TRBJ1-1 few TRBV6-5 CASSYQGPNTEAFF TGTGCCAGCAGTTACCAGGGACCGAACACTGAAGCTTTCTTT
- TRBJ2-5 few TRBV10-3 CAISDRGVVPETQYF TGTGCCATCAGTGATCGGGGAGTGGTTCCGGAGACCCAGTACTTC
- TRBJ2-2 - TRBV29-1 CSGTALTGELFF TGCAGCGGGACAGCGTTGACCGGGGAGCTGTTTTTT
- TRBJ2-2 few TRBV7-9 CASSPSTGRNTGELFF TGTGCCAGCAGCCCCAGTACAGGGAGGAACACCGGGGAGCTGTTTTTT
TRBD2 TRBJ2-3 - TRBV24-1 CATSSGGFTDTQYF TGTGCCACCAGTAGCGGGGGGTTCACAGATACGCAGTATTTT
- TRBJ1-2 - TRBV6-2/TRBV6-3 CASSRAAGVYGYTF TGTGCCAGCAGTCGCGCCGCAGGGGTCTATGGCTACACCTTC
- TRBJ2-1 - TRBV13 CASSSRALSYNEQFF TGTGCCAGCAGCTCCCGGGCCCTCTCCTACAATGAGCAGTTCTTC
- TRBJ1-1 few TRBV7-9 CASSLQGPTEAFF TGTGCCAGCAGCTTACAGGGGCCCACTGAAGCTTTCTTT
- TRBJ1-1 - TRBV28 CASTPPLQLVEAFF TGTGCCAGCACCCCTCCGTTACAGCTAGTGGAAGCTTTCTTT
- TRBJ1-2 - TRBV27 CASSLRPSGYTF TGTGCCAGCAGTCTTCGACCCTCTGGCTACACCTTC
- TRBJ1-2 - TRBV12-3/TRBV12-4 CATEEAGFRGYTF TGTGCCACAGAGGAGGCAGGCTTTCGGGGCTACACCTTC
- TRBJ1-4 many TRBV7-6 CASSLEFGVRNEKLFF TGTGCCAGCAGCTTAGAGTTTGGTGTCAGGAATGAAAAACTGTTTTTT
- TRBJ1-2 - TRBV29-1 CTTEGRDYGYTF TGCACCACGGAGGGGCGCGACTATGGCTACACCTTC
- TRBJ2-7 - TRBV4-1 CASSQDRGMGYEQYF TGCGCCAGCAGCCAAGATCGGGGCATGGGCTACGAGCAGTACTTC
TRBD2 TRBJ2-5 many TRBV7-8 CASSGTSGGGYQETQYF TGTGCCAGCAGTGGGACTAGCGGGGGGGGGTACCAAGAGACCCAGTACTTC
- TRBJ1-2 - TRBV6-1 CASRYRDGISYGYTF TGTGCCAGCAGGTATCGGGACGGAATATCCTATGGCTACACCTTC
- TRBJ1-1 - TRBV12-3/TRBV12-4 CASSTLEGENTEAFF TGTGCCAGCAGTACCCTTGAGGGTGAGAACACTGAAGCTTTCTTT
- TRBJ2-4 many TRBV7-6 CASSPGRTGPKNIQYF TGTGCCAGCAGCCCGGGCCGGACGGGGCCCAAAAACATTCAGTACTTC
TRBD2 TRBJ2-1 - TRBV20-1 CSADSGGPYNEQFF TGCAGTGCTGATAGCGGGGGGCCGTACAATGAGCAGTTCTTC
TRBD1 TRBJ2-7 few TRBV18 CASSSKDRGATYEQYF TGTGCCAGCTCATCGAAAGACAGGGGGGCTACCTACGAGCAGTACTTC
TRBD1 TRBJ2-3 many TRBV12-3/TRBV12-4 CASSPGGAGTDTQYF TGTGCCAGCAGCCCAGGGGGCGCGGGCACAGATACGCAGTATTTT
- TRBJ1-1 few TRBV12-3/TRBV12-4 CASSKVTEAFF TGTGCCAGCAGTAAAGTCACTGAAGCTTTCTTT
- TRBJ1-5 many TRBV2 CASKKEGGHEPQHF TGTGCCAGCAAGAAGGAGGGAGGCCATGAGCCCCAGCATTTT
TRBD1 TRBJ1-2 many TRBV6-1 CASSEWVGGDNYGYTF TGTGCCAGCAGTGAATGGGTAGGGGGCGATAACTATGGCTACACCTTC
- TRBJ1-2 - TRBV25-1 CATSSYGYTF TGTGCCACCTCGAGCTATGGCTACACCTTC
TRBD1 TRBJ1-1 few TRBV6-5 CASSYTTGKNTEAFF TGTGCCAGCAGTTACACGACAGGGAAGAACACTGAAGCTTTCTTT
- TRBJ2-1 - TRBV24-1 CATSDFDRSSYNEQFF TGTGCCACCAGTGACTTCGACAGAAGCTCCTACAATGAGCAGTTCTTC
- TRBJ2-1 once TRBV5-5 CASSRSGRRVDEQFF TGTGCCAGCAGCCGGTCGGGGAGGAGGGTGGATGAGCAGTTCTTC
- TRBJ1-1 few TRBV2 CASSGLGNTEAFF TGTGCCAGCAGTGGGCTAGGGAACACTGAAGCTTTCTTT
- TRBJ2-1 - TRBV7-8 CASSDSSPDEQFF TGTGCCAGCAGCGACTCGTCGCCCGATGAGCAGTTCTTC
TRBD1 TRBJ2-7 few TRBV7-6 CASSPGTGESYEQYF TGTGCCAGCAGCCCAGGGACAGGCGAGTCCTACGAGCAGTACTTC
TRBD1 TRBJ2-5 - TRBV27 CASAPVTGDWETQYF TGTGCCAGCGCCCCGGTAACAGGGGATTGGGAGACCCAGTACTTC
- TRBJ1-1 many TRBV6-5 CASSYSSSEAFF TGTGCCAGCAGTTACTCGAGCAGTGAAGCTTTCTTT
TRBD1 TRBJ2-5 - TRBV2 CASSFPPTISDRREETQYF TGTGCCAGCAGTTTCCCCCCTACAATTTCGGACAGGCGAGAAGAGACCCAGTACTTC
TRBD1 TRBJ2-7 once TRBV5-1 CASSSSGQGGTYEQYF TGCGCCAGCAGCTCGTCTGGACAGGGGGGAACCTACGAGCAGTACTTC
TRBD2 TRBJ2-3 - TRBV10-3 CAIRMTSGNSTDTQYF TGTGCCATCAGAATGACTAGCGGGAATAGCACAGATACGCAGTATTTT
TRBD1 TRBJ2-2 - TRBV24-1 CATSPGTARGGELFF TGTGCCACCAGTCCCGGGACAGCGCGAGGGGGGGAGCTGTTTTTT
- TRBJ1-1 few TRBV4-3 CASSQEDLVGARTEAFF TGCGCCAGCAGCCAAGAAGACCTAGTGGGGGCGCGCACTGAAGCTTTCTTT
TRBD1 TRBJ2-6 - TRBV27 CASSGDRGTYSGANVLTF TGTGCCAGCAGTGGGGACAGGGGGACTTACTCTGGGGCCAACGTCCTGACTTTC
- TRBJ1-5 - TRBV9 CASSVDGNQPQHF TGTGCCAGCAGCGTAGACGGGAATCAGCCCCAGCATTTT
- TRBJ2-3 - TRBV7-3 CASSLVGGVTDTQYF TGTGCCAGCAGCTTAGTCGGCGGGGTCACAGATACGCAGTATTTT
TRBD1 TRBJ1-2 many TRBV4-1 CASSQATGDYGYTF TGTGCCAGCAGCCAGGCTACAGGGGACTATGGCTACACCTTC
- TRBJ2-7 - TRBV7-2 CASSLEISLSYEQYF TGTGCCAGCAGCTTAGAGATTTCCCTCTCCTACGAGCAGTACTTC
TRBD1 TRBJ2-6 few TRBV4-1 CASSQDGQGARGANVLTF TGCGCCAGCAGCCAAGATGGCCAGGGGGCGAGGGGGGCCAACGTCCTGACTTTC
- TRBJ2-1 - TRBV25-1 CASTASGSYNEQFF TGTGCCAGCACGGCCTCCGGCTCCTACAATGAGCAGTTCTTC
TRBD1 TRBJ1-2 once TRBV27 CASSFLGQGDYGYTF TGTGCCAGCAGTTTTTTAGGACAGGGAGACTATGGCTACACCTTC
TRBD2 TRBJ2-3 - TRBV7-3 CASSLTTSGSFTDTQYF TGTGCCAGCAGCTTAACGACTAGCGGTTCTTTCACAGATACGCAGTATTTT
- TRBJ1-4 few TRBV5-6 CASSHRDTTLNEKLFF TGTGCCAGCAGCCACCGGGACACCACCCTTAATGAAAAACTGTTTTTT
- TRBJ2-7 many TRBV7-2 CASSLANRDITYEQYF TGTGCCAGCAGCTTAGCTAACAGGGATATCACCTACGAGCAGTACTTC
- TRBJ2-1 few TRBV12-3/TRBV12-4 CATLGGAARVSYNEQFF TGTGCCACCTTGGGGGGGGCTGCTCGTGTATCCTACAATGAGCAGTTCTTC
TRBD1 TRBJ2-5 few TRBV19 CASSTTGGSGETQYF TGTGCCAGTAGTACAACAGGGGGATCGGGAGAGACCCAGTACTTC
- TRBJ1-1 - TRBV4-1 CASSLASTAPNTEAFF TGCGCCAGCAGCCTGGCGTCAACAGCCCCGAACACTGAAGCTTTCTTT
TRBD1 TRBJ1-3 many TRBV7-2 CASSPSTGVRAGNTIYF TGTGCCAGCAGCCCATCCACAGGGGTAAGGGCTGGAAACACCATATATTTT
- TRBJ2-5 many TRBV7-2 CASSSQGRETQYF TGTGCCAGCAGCTCACAGGGCCGAGAGACCCAGTACTTC